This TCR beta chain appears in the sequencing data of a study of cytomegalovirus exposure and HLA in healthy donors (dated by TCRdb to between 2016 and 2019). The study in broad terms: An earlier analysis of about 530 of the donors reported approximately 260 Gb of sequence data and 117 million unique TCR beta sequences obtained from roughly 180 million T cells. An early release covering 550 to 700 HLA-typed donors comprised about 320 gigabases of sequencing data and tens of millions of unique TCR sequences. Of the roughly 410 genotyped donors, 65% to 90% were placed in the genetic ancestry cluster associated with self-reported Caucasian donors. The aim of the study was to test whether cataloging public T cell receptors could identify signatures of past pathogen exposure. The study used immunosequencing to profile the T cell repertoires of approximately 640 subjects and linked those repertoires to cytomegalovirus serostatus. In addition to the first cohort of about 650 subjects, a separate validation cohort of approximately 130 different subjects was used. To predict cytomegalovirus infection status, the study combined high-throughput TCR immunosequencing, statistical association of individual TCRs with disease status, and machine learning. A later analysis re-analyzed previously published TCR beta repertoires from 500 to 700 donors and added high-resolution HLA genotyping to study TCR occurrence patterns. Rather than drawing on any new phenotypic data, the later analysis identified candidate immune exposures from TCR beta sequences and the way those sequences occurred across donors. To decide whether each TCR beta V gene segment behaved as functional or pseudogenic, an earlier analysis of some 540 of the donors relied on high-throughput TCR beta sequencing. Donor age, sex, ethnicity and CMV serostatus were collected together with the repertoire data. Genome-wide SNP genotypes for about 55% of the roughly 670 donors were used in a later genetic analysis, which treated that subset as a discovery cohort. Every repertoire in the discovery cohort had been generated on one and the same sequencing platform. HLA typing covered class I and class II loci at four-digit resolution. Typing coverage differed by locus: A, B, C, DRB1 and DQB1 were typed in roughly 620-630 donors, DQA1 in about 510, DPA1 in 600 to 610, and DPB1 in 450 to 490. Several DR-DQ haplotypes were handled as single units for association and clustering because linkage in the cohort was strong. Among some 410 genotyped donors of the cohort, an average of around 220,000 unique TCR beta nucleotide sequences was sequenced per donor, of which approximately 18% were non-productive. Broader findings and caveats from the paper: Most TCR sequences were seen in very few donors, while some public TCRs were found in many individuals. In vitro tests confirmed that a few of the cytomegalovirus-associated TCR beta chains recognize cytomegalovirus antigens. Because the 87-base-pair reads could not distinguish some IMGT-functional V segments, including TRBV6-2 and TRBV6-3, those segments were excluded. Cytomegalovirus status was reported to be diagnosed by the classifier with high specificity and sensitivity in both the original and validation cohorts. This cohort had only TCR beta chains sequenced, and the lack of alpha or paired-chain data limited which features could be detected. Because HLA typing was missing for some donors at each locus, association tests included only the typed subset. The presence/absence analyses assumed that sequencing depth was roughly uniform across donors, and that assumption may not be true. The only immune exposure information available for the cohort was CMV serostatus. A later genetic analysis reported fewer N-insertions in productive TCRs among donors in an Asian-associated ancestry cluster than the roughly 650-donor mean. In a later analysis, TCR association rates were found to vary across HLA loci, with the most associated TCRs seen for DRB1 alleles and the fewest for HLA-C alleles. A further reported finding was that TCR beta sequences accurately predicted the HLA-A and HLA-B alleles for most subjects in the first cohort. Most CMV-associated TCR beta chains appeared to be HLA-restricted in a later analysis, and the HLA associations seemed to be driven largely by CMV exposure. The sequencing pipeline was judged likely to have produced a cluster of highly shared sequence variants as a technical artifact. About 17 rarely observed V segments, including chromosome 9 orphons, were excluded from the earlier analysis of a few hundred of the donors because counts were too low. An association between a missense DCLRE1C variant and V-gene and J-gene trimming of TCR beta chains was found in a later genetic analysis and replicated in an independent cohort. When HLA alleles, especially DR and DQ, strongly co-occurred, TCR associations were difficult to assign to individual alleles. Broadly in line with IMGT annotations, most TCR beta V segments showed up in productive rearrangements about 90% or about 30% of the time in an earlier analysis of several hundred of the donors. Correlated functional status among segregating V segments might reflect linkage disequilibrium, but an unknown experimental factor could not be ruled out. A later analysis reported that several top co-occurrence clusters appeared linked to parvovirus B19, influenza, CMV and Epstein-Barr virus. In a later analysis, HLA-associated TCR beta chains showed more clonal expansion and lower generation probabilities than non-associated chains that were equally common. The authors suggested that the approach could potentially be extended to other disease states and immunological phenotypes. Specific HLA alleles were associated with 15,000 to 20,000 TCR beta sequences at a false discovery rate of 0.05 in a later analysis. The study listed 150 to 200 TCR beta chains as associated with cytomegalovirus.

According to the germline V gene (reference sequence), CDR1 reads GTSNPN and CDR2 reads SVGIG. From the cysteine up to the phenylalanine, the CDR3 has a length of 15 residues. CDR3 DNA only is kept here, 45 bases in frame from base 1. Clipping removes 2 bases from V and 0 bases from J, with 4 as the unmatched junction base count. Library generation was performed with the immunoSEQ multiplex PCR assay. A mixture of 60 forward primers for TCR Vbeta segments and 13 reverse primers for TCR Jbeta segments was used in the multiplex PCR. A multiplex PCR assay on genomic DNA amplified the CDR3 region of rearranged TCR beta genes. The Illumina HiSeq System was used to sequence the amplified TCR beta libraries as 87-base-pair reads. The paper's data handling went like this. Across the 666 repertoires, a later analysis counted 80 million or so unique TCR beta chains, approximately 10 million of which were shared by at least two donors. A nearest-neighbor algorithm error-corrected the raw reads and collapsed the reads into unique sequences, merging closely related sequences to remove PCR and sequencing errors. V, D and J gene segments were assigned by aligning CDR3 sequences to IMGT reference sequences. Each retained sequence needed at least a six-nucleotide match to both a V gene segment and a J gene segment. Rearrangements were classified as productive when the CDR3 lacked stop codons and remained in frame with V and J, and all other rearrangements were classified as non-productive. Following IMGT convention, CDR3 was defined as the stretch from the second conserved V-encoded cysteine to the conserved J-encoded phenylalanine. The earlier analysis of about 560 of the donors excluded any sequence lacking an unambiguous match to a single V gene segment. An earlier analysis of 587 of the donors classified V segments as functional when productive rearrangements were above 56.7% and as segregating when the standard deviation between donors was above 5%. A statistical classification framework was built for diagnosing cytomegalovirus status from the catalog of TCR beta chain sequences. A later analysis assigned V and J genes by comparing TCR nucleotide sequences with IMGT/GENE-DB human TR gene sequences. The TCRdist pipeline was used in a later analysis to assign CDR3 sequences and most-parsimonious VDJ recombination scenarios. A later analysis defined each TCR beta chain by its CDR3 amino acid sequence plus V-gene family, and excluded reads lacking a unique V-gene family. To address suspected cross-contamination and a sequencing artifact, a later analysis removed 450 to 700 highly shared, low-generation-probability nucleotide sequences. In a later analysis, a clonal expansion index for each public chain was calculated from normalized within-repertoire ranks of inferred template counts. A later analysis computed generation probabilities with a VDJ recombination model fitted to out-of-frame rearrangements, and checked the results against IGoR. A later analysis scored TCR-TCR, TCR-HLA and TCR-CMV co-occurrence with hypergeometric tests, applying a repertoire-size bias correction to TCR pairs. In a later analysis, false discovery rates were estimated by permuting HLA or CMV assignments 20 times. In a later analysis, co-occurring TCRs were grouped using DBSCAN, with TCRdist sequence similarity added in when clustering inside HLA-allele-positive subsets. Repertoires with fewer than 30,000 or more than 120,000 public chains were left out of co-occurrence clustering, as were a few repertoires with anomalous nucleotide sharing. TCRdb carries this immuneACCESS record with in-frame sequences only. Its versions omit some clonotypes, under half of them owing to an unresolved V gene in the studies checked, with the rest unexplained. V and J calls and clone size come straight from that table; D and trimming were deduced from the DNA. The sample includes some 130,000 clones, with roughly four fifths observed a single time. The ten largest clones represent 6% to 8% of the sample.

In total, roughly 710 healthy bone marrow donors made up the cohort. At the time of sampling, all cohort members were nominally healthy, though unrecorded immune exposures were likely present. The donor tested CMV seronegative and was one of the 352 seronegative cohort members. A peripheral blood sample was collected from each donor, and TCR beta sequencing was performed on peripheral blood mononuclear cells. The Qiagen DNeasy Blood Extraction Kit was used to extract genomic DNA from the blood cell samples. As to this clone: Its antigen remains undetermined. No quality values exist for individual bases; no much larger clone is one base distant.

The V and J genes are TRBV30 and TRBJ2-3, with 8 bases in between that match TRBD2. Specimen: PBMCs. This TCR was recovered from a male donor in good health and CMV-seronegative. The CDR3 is CAWSPTSASTDTQYF. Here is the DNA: TGTGCCTGGAGTCCGACTAGCGCGAGCACAGATACGCAGTATTTT.